These 9 T cell receptor beta chains came from one sample sequenced in a study of T cells in Graves' hyperthyroidism and ophthalmopathy. Amplified regions were TCR beta CDR3 sequences from RNA transcripts. The study used the HTBI primer set for a first-round RT-PCR of the TCR CDR3. A single record per CDR3 protein comes from TCRdb applying MiXCR to the multiplex PCR reads. The sample holds roughly 500,000 distinct CDR3 sequences, 46% seen once. Sequences were obtained from peripheral blood or thyroid tissue (not recorded which). The source of these receptors is an adult woman with Graves' disease, either hyperthyroidism or ophthalmopathy (not recorded which).

The CDR3 loop reads CASNFRAGTQYF. CDR3 sequence (DNA): TGTGCCAGCAACTTCAGGGCAGGGACCCAGTACTTC. V usage is TRBV6-1 and J usage is TRBJ2-5; D perhaps matches TRBD1 (5 bases). This CDR3 comprises 12 residues. The germline V gene has CDR1 MNHNS and CDR2 SASEGT. V lost 7 bases and J lost 7, with 13 bases in between.

The rearrangement uses TRBV29-1 and TRBJ2-6; D gene ambiguous. The CDR3 contains 14 residues. V shed 8 bases and J shed 0 bases, with 11 bases lying between them. CDR1 and CDR2 from the germline V gene are SQVTM and ANQGSEA. The CDR3 nucleotides read TGCAGCCCGTTGAGGAGCTCTGGGGCCAACGTCCTGACTTTC. Amino acids: CSPLRSSGANVLTF.

The chain links TRBV14 to TRBJ2-7; 7 bases are a match to TRBD2. Trimming removed 1 base from V and 7 bases from J; junction bases left unmatched: 13. The CDR3 sequence is 16 residues long. Germline V gene data show CDR1 as SGHDN and CDR2 as FVKESK. The CDR3 nucleotides are TGTGCCAGCAGCCAAGTAGGGCTAGCGGACGCTAAAGAGCAGTACTTC. This gives the protein CASSQVGLADAKEQYF.

V usage is TRBV10-3 and J usage is TRBJ1-5; 7 bases are shared with TRBD1. Trimming at V came to 5 bases and at J to 6 bases, leaving 4 bases not matched to a gene. This CDR3 contains 13 residues. Germline V gene data show CDR1 as ENHRY and CDR2 as SYGVKD. In nucleotides, the CDR3 is TGTGCCATCAGTACAGGGGCGGGTCAGCCCCAGCATTTT. It codes for CAISTGAGQPQHF.

The chain recombines TRBV6-6 with TRBJ2-5; the match to TRBD1 covers 7 bases. V lost 2 bases, J lost 5 bases, and 14 bases stayed unmatched. Per germline, CDR1 MNHNY and CDR2 SVGAGI (reference sequence). This CDR3 region has 17 residues. The CDR3 reads CASSYGRGTATGETQYF. In nucleotides, the CDR3 is TGTGCCAGCAGTTACGGCAGAGGGACAGCGACGGGGGAGACCCAGTACTTC.

This clonotype has only a few counts. The chain uses TRBV7-8 and TRBJ2-7; TRBD1 or TRBD2 may be the D gene (6 bases each). Trimming pared 6 bases from V and 3 bases from J, leaving 9 bases between. The germline gives CDR1 SGHVS, CDR2 FQNEAQ. This CDR3 region has 12 residues. CDR3 protein: CASREGDYEQYF. The CDR3 DNA reads TGTGCCAGCAGGGAGGGGGACTACGAGCAGTACTTC.

The rearrangement links TRBV20-1 to TRBJ1-5, with D perhaps TRBD1 (5 bases). The V end was cut by 7 bases, the J end by 7 bases, with 17 bases between. The CDR3 has 13 residues. Germline V CDR1 and CDR2: DFQATT, SNEGSKA (reference sequence). This CDR3 is CSVRKGREQPQHF. Here the CDR3 DNA reads TGCAGTGTCAGAAAGGGGCGCGAACAGCCCCAGCATTTT.

This chain uses TRBV11-2 with TRBJ2-7; the D gene could be TRBD1 or TRBD2 (6 bases each). Germline-derived CDR1 and CDR2 are SGHAT and FQNNGV. V was pared by 3 bases and J by 3 bases, with 21 bases between. This CDR3 has 17 residues. CDR3 bases: TGTGCCAGCAGCTTTAAACGGGGGACTCGGGGGCACTACGAGCAGTACTTC. This sequence encodes CASSFKRGTRGHYEQYF.

This clonotype was found many times. The chain employs TRBV12-3 or TRBV12-4 and TRBJ2-3; D is perhaps TRBD2 (5 bases). V lost 5 bases to trimming and J lost 2 bases, with 11 bases between them. The CDR3 spans 14 residues. CDR3: CASSPWTVTDTQYF. The DNA of the CDR3 is TGTGCCAGCAGTCCATGGACTGTCACAGATACGCAGTATTTT.